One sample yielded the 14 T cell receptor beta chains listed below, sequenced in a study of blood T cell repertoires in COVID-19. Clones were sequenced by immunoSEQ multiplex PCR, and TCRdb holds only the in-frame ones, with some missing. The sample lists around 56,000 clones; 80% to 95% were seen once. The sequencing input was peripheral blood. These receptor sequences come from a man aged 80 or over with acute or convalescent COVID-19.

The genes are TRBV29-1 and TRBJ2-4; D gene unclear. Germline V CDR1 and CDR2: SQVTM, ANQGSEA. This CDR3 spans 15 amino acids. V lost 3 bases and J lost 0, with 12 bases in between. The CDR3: CSVETGNLAKNIQYF. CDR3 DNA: TGCAGCGTTGAGACTGGTAACTTAGCCAAAAACATTCAGTACTTC.

Here the CDR3 reads CASRTGTGTPGYTF. CDR3 DNA sequence: TGTGCCAGCAGGACCGGGACAGGGACCCCTGGCTACACCTTC. The chain has TRBV2 and TRBJ1-2, with 9 bases lining up with TRBD1. Looked up from germline, CDR1 is SNHLY and CDR2 is FYNNEI. This CDR3 is built from 14 residues. The trim removed 6 bases at V and 7 bases at J, leaving 9 bases unmatched.

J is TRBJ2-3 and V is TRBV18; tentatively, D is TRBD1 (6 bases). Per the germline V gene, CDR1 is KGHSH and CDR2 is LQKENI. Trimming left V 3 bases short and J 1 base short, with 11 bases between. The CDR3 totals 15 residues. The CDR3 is CASSPSGDRTDTQYF. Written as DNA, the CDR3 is TGTGCCAGCTCACCGTCAGGGGACCGCACAGATACGCAGTATTTT.

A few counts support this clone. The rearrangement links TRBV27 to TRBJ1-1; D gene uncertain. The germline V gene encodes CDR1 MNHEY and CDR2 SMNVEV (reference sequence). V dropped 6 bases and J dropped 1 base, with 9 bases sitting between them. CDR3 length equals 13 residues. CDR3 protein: CASSITENTEAFF. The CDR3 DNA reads TGTGCCAGCAGCATTACAGAGAACACTGAAGCTTTCTTT.

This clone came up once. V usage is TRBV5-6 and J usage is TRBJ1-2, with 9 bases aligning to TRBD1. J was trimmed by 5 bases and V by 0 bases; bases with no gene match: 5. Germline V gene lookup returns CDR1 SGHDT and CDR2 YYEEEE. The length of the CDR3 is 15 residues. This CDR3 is CASSLVGTGTYGYTF. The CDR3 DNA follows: TGTGCCAGCAGCTTGGTTGGGACAGGGACGTATGGCTACACCTTC.

The CDR3 here is CASKERGGNNEQFF. The CDR3 DNA follows: TGTGCCAGCAAAGAACGGGGGGGGAACAATGAGCAGTTCTTC. The gene calls are TRBV2 and TRBJ2-1; 8 nucleotides align to TRBD2. The length of the CDR3 is 14 residues. Trimming cost V 7 bases and J 5 bases; bases outside gene matches: 7. The germline gives CDR1 SNHLY, CDR2 FYNNEI.

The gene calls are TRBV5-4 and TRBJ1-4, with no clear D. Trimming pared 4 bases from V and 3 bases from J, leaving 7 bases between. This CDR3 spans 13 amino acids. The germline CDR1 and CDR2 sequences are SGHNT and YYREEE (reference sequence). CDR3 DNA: TGTGCCAGCAGCGAAACATCTAATGAAAAACTGTTTTTT. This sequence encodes CASSETSNEKLFF.

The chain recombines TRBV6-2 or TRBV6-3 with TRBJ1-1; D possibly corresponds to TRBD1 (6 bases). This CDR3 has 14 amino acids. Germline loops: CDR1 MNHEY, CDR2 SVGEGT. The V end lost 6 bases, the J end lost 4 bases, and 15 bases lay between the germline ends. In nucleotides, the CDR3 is TGTGCCAGCAGCCTCCAAGGGGGTGGCACTGAAGCTTTCTTT. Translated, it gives CASSLQGGGTEAFF.

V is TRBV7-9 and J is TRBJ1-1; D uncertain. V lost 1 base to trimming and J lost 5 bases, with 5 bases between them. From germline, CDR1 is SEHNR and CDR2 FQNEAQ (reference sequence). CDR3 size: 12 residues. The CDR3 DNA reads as TGTGCCAGCAGCTTAGTTCAAACTGAAGCTTTCTTT. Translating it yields CASSLVQTEAFF.

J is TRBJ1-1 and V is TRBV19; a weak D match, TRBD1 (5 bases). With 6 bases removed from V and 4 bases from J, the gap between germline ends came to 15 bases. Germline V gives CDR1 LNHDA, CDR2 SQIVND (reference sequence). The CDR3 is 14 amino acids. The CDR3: CASRGDWVSTEAFF. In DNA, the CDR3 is TGTGCCAGTAGAGGGGATTGGGTATCCACTGAAGCTTTCTTT.

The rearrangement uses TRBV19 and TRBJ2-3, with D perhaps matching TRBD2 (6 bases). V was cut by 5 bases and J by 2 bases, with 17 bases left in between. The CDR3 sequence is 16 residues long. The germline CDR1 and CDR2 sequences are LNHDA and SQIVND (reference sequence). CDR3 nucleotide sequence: TGTGCCAGTAGTTCGACGGGACTTTCGATCACAGATACGCAGTATTTT. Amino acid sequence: CASSSTGLSITDTQYF.

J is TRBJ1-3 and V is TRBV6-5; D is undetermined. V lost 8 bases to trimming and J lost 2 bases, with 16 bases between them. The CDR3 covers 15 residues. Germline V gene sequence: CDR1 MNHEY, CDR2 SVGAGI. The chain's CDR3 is CASLEERIAGNTIYF. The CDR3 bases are TGTGCCAGCCTCGAAGAGCGGATCGCTGGAAACACCATATATTTT.

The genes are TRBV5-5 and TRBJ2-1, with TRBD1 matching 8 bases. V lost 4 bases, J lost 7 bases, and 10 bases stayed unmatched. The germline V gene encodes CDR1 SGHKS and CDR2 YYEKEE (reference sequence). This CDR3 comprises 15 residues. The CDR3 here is CASSTGQGPGNEQFF. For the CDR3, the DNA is TGTGCCAGCAGCACCGGACAGGGCCCGGGGAATGAGCAGTTCTTC.

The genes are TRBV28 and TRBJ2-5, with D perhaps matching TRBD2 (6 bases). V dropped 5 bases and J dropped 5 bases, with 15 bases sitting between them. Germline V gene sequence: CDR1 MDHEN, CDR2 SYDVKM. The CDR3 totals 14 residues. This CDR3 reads CASSPAGLQETQYF. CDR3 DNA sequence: TGTGCCAGCAGTCCGGCGGGGCTGCAGGAGACCCAGTACTTC.